The next 30 T cell receptor beta chains were all read from a single sample in a study of tumor-infiltrating lymphocytes in primary liver carcinoma. Co-extraction of both nucleic acids (RNA and DNA) used roughly 19-33 mg of unsorted bulk tissue. With a constant-region primer, TCR beta cDNA was made from approximately 500 ng of total RNA. Libraries for TCR beta were built through three nested multiplex PCR rounds, which together made up a slightly modified ARM-PCR procedure. For approximately 10 cycles apiece, the opening two PCR rounds ran with TRBV1-TRBV30 forward primers and a C-beta reverse primer. MiXCR was run by TCRdb on the multiplex PCR reads, yielding one entry per CDR3 protein. The data hold fewer than 250,000 distinct CDR3 sequences, with around four fifths observed a single time. The sample taken for sequencing was tumor tissue from primary liver carcinoma. The receptors were sampled from a middle-aged man with primary liver carcinoma and hepatitis B virus infection.

This clonotype was detected once. V gene TRBV9 combines with J gene TRBJ1-2, with D possibly TRBD1 on 6 matching bases. The CDR3 extends over 14 amino acids. Trimming took 4 bases from V and 5 from J, leaving 15 bases between them. The V gene's germline CDR1 is SGDLS and CDR2 YYNGEE. CDR3 DNA: TGTGCCAGCAGCCCAGGCGGGACAAGGTATGGCTACACCTTC. Translation: CASSPGGTRYGYTF.

With respect to this clonotype: One end of the junction varies from germline; a read error may be responsible. The CDR3 nucleotides read TGCAACGTTGAAGGACCCGGGCACTTCCAAGAAACCCTGTACTTC. The encoded protein is CNVEGPGHFQETLYF. V and J are TRBV29-1 and TRBJ2-5; D gene ambiguous. Germline CDR1 is SQVTM and CDR2 is ANQGSEA. The CDR3 loop spans 15 amino acids.

In this sample, this clonotype turned up once. A much larger clone sits a single nucleotide away, making a read error possible. The V call is TRBV5-1, the J call TRBJ1-2; TRBD1 matches at 8 bases. Germline CDR1 and CDR2: SGHRS and YFSETQ. The CDR3 consists of 14 residues. This chain's CDR3 is CASSLGTGGYGYTF. The CDR3 nucleotides are TGCGCCAGCAGTTTGGGGACAGGCGGCTATGGCTACACCTTC.

As concerns this clonotype: One end of the junction varies from germline; a read error may be responsible. The rearrangement uses TRBV11-3 and TRBJ2-2, with D perhaps TRBD2 (5 bases). The CDR3 is 14 residues long. Germline V gene lookup returns CDR1 SGHNT and CDR2 YENEEA. CDR3 DNA: TGTGCCGGTAGCTTAAACGTGAACACCGGGGAGCTGTTCTTT. Residues: CAGSLNVNTGELFF.

On this clonotype itself: The junction shows a germline mismatch at one end, possibly a read error. This chain joins TRBV6-1 and TRBJ2-1; D is possibly TRBD1 (5 bases). Germline loops: CDR1 MNHNS, CDR2 SASEGT. This CDR3 is 15 amino acids long. The CDR3 DNA is TGTGCCAGCAGAGTGACAGTGAGCTCCTACATTGAGCAGTTCTTC. Translation: CASRVTVSSYIEQFF.

Regarding this clonotype: A single base separates this from a much larger clone, so it may be a read error. The V call is TRBV5-1, the J call TRBJ2-3, with D uncertain. Germline CDR1 is SGHRS and CDR2 is YFSETQ. This CDR3 region has 13 residues. In DNA form, the CDR3 reads TGCGCCATCAGCTTAGGAGTACGAGATACGCAGTATTTT. Protein sequence: CAISLGVRDTQYF.

The rearrangement links TRBV6-2 or TRBV6-3 to TRBJ1-5, with D maybe TRBD1 (5 bases). The CDR3 extends over 16 amino acids. Germline V lookup: CDR1 MNHEY, CDR2 SVGEGT. V was trimmed by 5 bases and J by 5 bases, leaving 19 bases between them. CDR3: CASSPHRRLWDQPQHF. The CDR3 region has the DNA TGTGCCAGCAGTCCCCACAGGAGACTGTGGGATCAGCCCCAGCATTTT.

The chain joins TRBV20-1 to TRBJ1-5, with no clear D. The ends were cut back, 4 bases at V and 6 bases at J, with 19 bases in the middle. The germline gives CDR1 DFQATT, CDR2 SNEGSKA (reference sequence). This CDR3 is 15 amino acids long. This chain's CDR3 is CSAIPWKGEAQPQHF. The CDR3 bases are TGCAGTGCTATTCCCTGGAAAGGAGAGGCTCAGCCCCAGCATTTT.

Points on this clonotype: One junction end does not reproduce the germline sequence, and a read error may be involved. The chain is built from TRBV6-5 and TRBJ2-7, with TRBD1 identical over 7 bases. The germline CDR1 and CDR2 sequences are MNHEY and SVGAGI. This CDR3 is built from 13 residues. This chain's CDR3 is CTSRGIGEYEQYF. The CDR3 DNA follows: TGTACCAGCAGGGGGATAGGCGAGTACGAGCAGTACTTC.

This clonotype was counted once. No conserved phenylalanine or tryptophan ends this CDR3, so it is likely a read error. The DNA is left out, because the CDR3 cannot be placed on it with certainty; the CDR3 is given as TCRdb lists it. This chain connects TRBV29-1 to TRBJ2-7; the table calls TRBD1, which could not be checked here. The CDR3 extends over 14 residues, inclusive of both ends. Germline V gene lookup returns CDR1 SQVTM and CDR2 ANQGSEA. This chain's CDR3 is CNVQVTGGEGEQYL.

J is TRBJ1-1 and V is TRBV12-3 or TRBV12-4; perhaps TRBD1 as D (5 bases). There are 13 residues in the CDR3. Trimming shortened V by 5 bases and J by 7 bases, and 14 bases separated the two germline ends. The CDR3 DNA reads as TGTGCCAGCAGTCTCAGGGAAGAGAGTGAAGCTTTCTTT. Its translation is CASSLREESEAFF.

A remark on this clonotype: This likely comes from a read error, as the CDR3 has no conserved phenylalanine or tryptophan at its end. The J gene is TRBJ2-5, the V gene TRBV5-6; a weak D match, TRBD2 (6 bases). The CDR3 spans 14 residues. Germline V gene lookup returns CDR1 SGHDT and CDR2 YYEEEE. Here the CDR3 DNA reads TGTGCCAACAGCTTGGAGGCTAGCGAAGAGACCCAGTACCTC. This sequence encodes CANSLEASEETQYL.

This clonotype is a singleton in its sample. One end of the junction fails to match germline, which may point to a read error. The chain employs TRBV10-2 and TRBJ2-1, with 11 bases lining up with TRBD2. Germline-derived CDR1 and CDR2 are WSHSY and SAAADI. This CDR3 region has 14 residues. The chain's CDR3 is CASGTSGGGDEQFF. The CDR3 DNA is TGCGCCAGCGGTACTAGCGGGGGTGGGGATGAGCAGTTTTTC.

Of note for this clonotype: One junction end does not reproduce the germline sequence, and a read error may be involved. This chain joins TRBV12-3 or TRBV12-4 and TRBJ1-1; D is unclear. This CDR3 region has 13 residues. DNA for the CDR3: TGTGCCAGCGCAACGACGGAGAACACTGAAGCTTTATTT. Translating it yields CASATTENTEALF.

On this clonotype: The junction differs from germline at one of its ends, possibly a read error. The chain uses TRBV29-1 and TRBJ2-1; D not resolved. In germline, CDR1 is SQVTM, CDR2 ANQGSEA. There are 10 residues in the CDR3. The CDR3 is CNVLESKQFF. The DNA of the CDR3 is TGCAACGTTCTTGAAAGCAAGCAGTTCTTC.

CDR3 amino acids: CANSRDRHQPQHF. The CDR3 DNA is TGTGCCAACAGTCGCGACAGGCATCAGCCCCAGCATTTT. The genes are TRBV11-2 and TRBJ1-5; D possibly corresponds to TRBD1 (6 bases). Trimming took off 10 bases at V and 5 bases at J, with 15 bases between the two ends. This CDR3 comprises 13 residues. Germline assignment: CDR1 SGHAT and CDR2 FQNNGV.

The sample holds a few counts of this clonotype. A clone one base away is much larger, so this may be a read error. V usage is TRBV5-1 and J usage is TRBJ2-3; D is perhaps TRBD1 or TRBD2 (5 bases each). Germline V lookup: CDR1 SGHRS, CDR2 YFSETQ. The CDR3 is 14 residues long. CDR3 residues: CANSLMGPEDTQYF. CDR3 in DNA: TGCGCCAACAGCCTGATGGGACCCGAAGATACGCAGTATTTT.

The chain carries TRBV6-5 and TRBJ2-7; TRBD1 aligns across 7 bases. Trimming cost V 8 bases and J 13 bases; bases outside gene matches: 20. The CDR3 contains 14 residues. Germline CDR1 MNHEY, CDR2 SVGAGI. The CDR3 loop is CASAQWGTAHVQYF. For the CDR3, the DNA is TGTGCCAGCGCTCAATGGGGGACAGCCCACGTGCAATACTTC.

Of note for this clonotype: One end of the junction varies from germline; a read error may be responsible. This sequence joins TRBV4-2 and TRBJ2-3, with D possibly matching TRBD2 (5 bases). The CDR3 extends over 15 amino acids. CDR1 is LGHNA and CDR2 is YNFKEQ in the germline V gene. The CDR3 DNA reads TGTGCCAGCAGCGGTTTTGAGGGCAGCACAGATACGGAGTATTTT. Translating it yields CASSGFEGSTDTEYF.

J is TRBJ2-7 and V is TRBV7-9; 7 bases line up with TRBD1. Germline V CDR1 and CDR2: SEHNR, FQNEAQ (reference sequence). The CDR3 contains 12 residues. In DNA form, the CDR3 reads TGTGTCACCAGCCAGGGACAGAGCGAGCAGTACTTC. Translation gives CVTSQGQSEQYF.

As regards this clonotype: The final CDR3 position lacks the conserved phenylalanine or tryptophan, pointing to a likely read error. The chain carries TRBV6-1 and TRBJ2-7; D tentatively reads TRBD1 or TRBD2 (5 bases each). This CDR3 has 15 residues. V was clipped by 4 bases and J by 2 bases, with 15 bases between them. CDR1 and CDR2 from the germline V gene are MNHNS and SASEGT. The CDR3 here is CASSVGTVGPYEQYL. CDR3 sequence (DNA): TGTGCCAGCAGTGTTGGGACGGTGGGCCCCTACGAGCAGTACCTC.

About this clonotype: The germline gene is not matched at one end of the junction; a read error may be the cause. The chain uses TRBV18 and TRBJ2-4; 7 nucleotides line up with TRBD2. CDR3 length: 15 amino acids. Germline CDR1 and CDR2: KGHSH and LQKENI. CDR3 DNA: TGTGCCCGCTCACCTTTAGCGGGAGCCAAAAACATTCAGTACTTC. As protein: CARSPLAGAKNIQYF.

A note on this clonotype: Without the conserved terminal phenylalanine or tryptophan, this CDR3 likely stems from a read error. The DNA is left out, because the CDR3 cannot be placed on it with certainty; the CDR3 is given as TCRdb lists it. V and J are TRBV5-4 and TRBJ2-2; the listed D gene, TRBD1, was not tested against the DNA. Termini included, the CDR3 measures 14 amino acids. The germline gives CDR1 SGHNT, CDR2 YYREEE (reference sequence). The CDR3 loop reads CASSFTRSAGELFI.

Points on this clonotype: This may come from a read error, since a much larger clone is one base off. The V gene is TRBV5-1, the J gene TRBJ2-5, with 8 bases lining up with TRBD1. CDR3 length: 15 residues. The germline V gene has CDR1 SGHRS and CDR2 YFSETQ. CDR3 sequence: CVSSSDRVGQETQYF. In DNA, the CDR3 is TGCGTCAGCAGCTCGGACAGGGTTGGGCAAGAGACCCAGTACTTC.

J is TRBJ2-3 and V is TRBV7-2; 13 nucleotides line up with TRBD2. Germline assignment: CDR1 SGHTA and CDR2 FQGNSA. Trimming removed 5 bases from V and 7 bases from J; junction bases left unmatched: 9. The length of the CDR3 is 16 residues. CDR3 residues: CASSTRLAGGTHTQYF. The DNA for the CDR3 is TGTGCCAGCAGCACCCGACTAGCGGGAGGAACACATACGCAGTATTTT.

Details on this clonotype: As the CDR3 is not closed by the conserved phenylalanine or tryptophan, this likely results from a read error. Because the CDR3's place on the DNA is in doubt, the DNA is left out and the CDR3 is given as listed by TCRdb. The chain uses TRBV11-2 and TRBJ2-1; TRBD2 was called by the table and not checked on the DNA. The CDR3 numbers 15 amino acids, ends counted. The germline CDR1 and CDR2 sequences are SGHAT and FQNNGV. CDR3 residues: CTSSQTSWSNNEQFS.

In regard to this clonotype: At one boundary the junction diverges from the germline segment, which might be a read error. J is TRBJ2-3 and V is TRBV11-3, with 8 bases aligning to TRBD1. This CDR3 comprises 17 residues. The germline V gene encodes CDR1 SGHNT and CDR2 YENEEA. The CDR3 protein is CASSPWTGYGMTNTQNF. CDR3 coding DNA: TGTGCCAGCAGCCCCTGGACAGGGTATGGGATGACAAATACGCAGAATTTT.

Of note for this clonotype: Because it lacks the conserved phenylalanine or tryptophan at the end, this CDR3 is likely a read error. The chain links TRBV12-3 or TRBV12-4 to TRBJ2-3, with D uncertain. The CDR3 runs 11 residues. Here the CDR3 reads CASRNTNTQYS. The CDR3 DNA reads TGTGCCAGCAGAAACACAAATACGCAGTATTCT.

The sample holds one count of this clonotype. This is likely a read error, given that the CDR3 carries no conserved phenylalanine or tryptophan at its end. The V call is TRBV29-1, the J call TRBJ2-7; the match to TRBD1 covers 7 bases. With V trimmed by 5 bases and J by 2 bases, 6 bases remained unmatched. This CDR3 spans 13 amino acids. The germline gives CDR1 SQVTM, CDR2 ANQGSEA. CDR3 residues: CSVTQGEPYEQYY. The CDR3 DNA is TGCAGCGTTACCCAGGGGGAGCCCTACGAGCAGTACTAC.

About this clonotype itself: This could be a read error, since a much larger clone is one nucleotide away. The chain carries TRBV5-1 and TRBJ2-2, with a tentative D call TRBD2 (6 bases). The length of the CDR3 is 12 residues. CDR1 is SGHRS and CDR2 is YFSETQ in the germline V gene. CDR3 sequence (DNA): TGCGCCAGCAGCTCAGGTTGGGGGGAGCTGTATTTT. It is translated as CASSSGWGELYF.